Listed below are T cell receptor beta chains from one sample, sequenced in a study of T cell changes during pregnancy in multiple sclerosis. Libraries were prepared by immunoSEQ multiplex PCR; TCRdb keeps only in-frame clonotypes and omits some of them. The top ten clones hold over 2.5% of a sample with about 100,000 clones, more than 85% of them seen once. This specimen consisted of peripheral blood, obtained in the second trimester of pregnancy. These receptors came from a female donor with multiple sclerosis, enrolled in a pregnancy study. CDR3s include the opening cysteine and the closing phenylalanine or tryptophan. Fields, in order: CDR3 length, clone size, J gene, D gene, V gene, CDR3 protein, CDR3 DNA. The D gene is left open where the match is weak. Size tells how often a clone was seen (once, few, many) or the class of an expanded clone, and some rows leave it out.

>14|.|TRBJ1-2|TRBD1|TRBV5-1
CASSPGTGERGYTF
TGCGCCAGCAGCCCGGGGACAGGGGAACGTGGCTACACCTTC
>15|few|TRBJ2-1|TRBD2|TRBV25-1
CASSDGLAEINEQFF
TGTGCCAGCAGTGATGGACTAGCGGAGATCAATGAGCAGTTCTTC
>15|.|TRBJ2-3|.|TRBV9
CASSVDDSSTDTQYF
TGTGCCAGCAGCGTAGACGACAGCTCCACAGATACGCAGTATTTT
>15|.|TRBJ2-7|TRBD2|TRBV5-1
CASSRLPSGSYEQYF
TGCGCCAGCAGCCGACTCCCTAGCGGGAGCTACGAGCAGTACTTC
>16|.|TRBJ1-5|.|TRBV5-8
CASSLVFRQGDQPQHF
TGTGCCAGCAGCTTGGTATTTAGGCAGGGCGATCAGCCCCAGCATTTT
>16|.|TRBJ2-2|TRBD2|TRBV7-2
CASSLTSGSNTGELFF
TGTGCCAGCAGCTTAACTAGCGGTTCGAACACCGGGGAGCTGTTTTTT
>15|.|TRBJ1-5|.|TRBV6-6
CASREGGAGNQPQHF
TGTGCCAGCAGGGAAGGAGGGGCTGGCAATCAGCCCCAGCATTTT
>17|.|TRBJ1-5|.|TRBV4-1
CASSQEWGTGYNQPQHF
TGCGCCAGCAGCCAAGAATGGGGGACTGGGTACAATCAGCCCCAGCATTTT
>15|.|TRBJ2-1|TRBD2|TRBV9
CASSVFPSGANGQFF
TGTGCCAGCAGCGTATTTCCTAGCGGGGCGAACGGGCAGTTCTTC
>14|.|TRBJ2-7|TRBD1|TRBV7-9
CASSAGQASYEQYF
TGTGCCAGCAGCGCAGGACAGGCCTCCTACGAGCAGTACTTC
>15|few|TRBJ2-7|TRBD2|TRBV28
CASSPPAGGIYEQYF
TGTGCCAGCAGTCCTCCGGCGGGAGGGATCTACGAGCAGTACTTC
>14|.|TRBJ2-3|.|TRBV7-3
CASSSSVITDTQYF
TGTGCCAGCAGCTCTTCCGTTATCACAGATACGCAGTATTTT
>12|.|TRBJ2-7|.|TRBV5-1
CASSLAGAEQYF
TGCGCCAGCAGCTTGGCAGGGGCCGAGCAGTACTTC
>15|.|TRBJ2-3|.|TRBV6-6
CASSYLAVRTDTQYF
TGTGCCAGCAGTTATTTGGCGGTTCGCACAGATACGCAGTATTTT
>15|.|TRBJ2-2|TRBD1|TRBV5-1
CASSFRDRESGELFF
TGCGCCAGCAGCTTCCGGGACAGGGAATCCGGGGAGCTGTTTTTT
>15|.|TRBJ1-2|TRBD1|TRBV6-5
CASTKDRGVPYGYTF
TGTGCCAGCACCAAGGACAGGGGGGTACCCTATGGCTACACCTTC
>17|.|TRBJ2-7|TRBD2|TRBV27
CASSLSEPGLAGDEQYF
TGTGCCAGCAGTTTATCGGAGCCGGGACTAGCGGGAGACGAGCAGTACTTC
>15|.|TRBJ1-2|.|TRBV28
CASMGSPAGPYGYTF
TGTGCCAGCATGGGCAGCCCAGCAGGTCCGTATGGCTACACCTTC
>15|.|TRBJ1-2|.|TRBV21-1
CASSDNLGQVRGYTF
TGTGCCAGCAGCGATAACCTCGGCCAGGTACGTGGCTACACCTTC
>15|.|TRBJ1-1|.|TRBV5-5
CASSLERGARAGAFF
TGTGCCAGCAGCTTGGAGCGGGGGGCAAGGGCTGGAGCTTTCTTT
>14|.|TRBJ1-3|.|TRBV28
CASKRGRIGNTIYF
TGTGCCAGCAAAAGGGGAAGGATTGGAAACACCATATATTTT
>15|.|TRBJ2-1|TRBD2|TRBV28
CASSLTSGSRYEQFF
TGTGCCAGCAGTTTAACTAGCGGGTCTCGTTATGAGCAGTTCTTC
>13|.|TRBJ2-7|TRBD1|TRBV5-6
CASSLGTGGEQYF
TGTGCCAGCAGCTTGGGGACAGGGGGCGAGCAGTACTTC
>12|.|TRBJ2-6|.|TRBV19
CASTVGANVLTF
TGTGCCAGTACCGTCGGGGCCAACGTCCTGACTTTC
>14|.|TRBJ2-7|.|TRBV21-1
CASSNRNSRGEQYF
TGTGCCAGCAGCAACAGGAACTCTCGGGGCGAGCAGTACTTC
>15|.|TRBJ2-7|.|TRBV5-1
CASSLEASSTYEQYF
TGCGCCAGCAGCCTCGAGGCGTCAAGTACCTACGAGCAGTACTTC
>15|.|TRBJ2-1|TRBD2|TRBV30
CAWRRRSSGNNEQFF
TGTGCCTGGAGGCGGAGGTCTAGCGGGAACAATGAGCAGTTCTTC
>15|.|TRBJ2-7|.|TRBV19
CASSIDLGRTYEQYF
TGTGCCAGTAGTATAGATCTCGGCAGGACCTACGAGCAGTACTTC
>13|.|TRBJ2-1|.|TRBV5-4
CASRAPGDNEQFF
TGTGCTAGCAGGGCCCCCGGGGACAATGAGCAGTTCTTC
>14|.|TRBJ1-3|.|TRBV7-9
CASSGEVSGNTIYF
TGTGCCAGCAGCGGGGAGGTCTCTGGAAACACCATATATTTT
>15|.|TRBJ2-1|TRBD2|TRBV19
CASSMLAGGTNEQFF
TGTGCCAGTAGTATGCTAGCGGGAGGGACGAATGAGCAGTTCTTC
>15|.|TRBJ2-5|.|TRBV5-1
CASSLAGSYQETQYF
TGCGCCAGCAGCTTGGCGGGGAGTTACCAAGAGACCCAGTACTTC
>15|once|TRBJ2-2|.|TRBV13
CASSFTGNGGGELFF
TGTGCCAGCAGCTTTACAGGGAATGGGGGCGGGGAGCTGTTTTTT
>17|.|TRBJ1-1|.|TRBV15
CATSRDYSGGRGTEAFF
TGTGCCACCAGCAGAGATTACTCCGGGGGGCGAGGCACTGAAGCTTTCTTT
>13|.|TRBJ2-5|.|TRBV30
CAWSVQGRETQYF
TGTGCCTGGAGTGTACAAGGGAGAGAGACCCAGTACTTC
>15|.|TRBJ2-2|.|TRBV7-2
CASSLAGVSTGELFF
TGTGCCAGCAGCTTAGCGGGAGTAAGCACCGGGGAGCTGTTTTTT
>17|.|TRBJ2-1|TRBD1|TRBV14
CASSGQVGQGLYNEQFF
TGTGCCAGCAGTGGTCAGGTCGGACAGGGGTTATACAATGAGCAGTTCTTC
>16|.|TRBJ2-5|TRBD2|TRBV2
CASKRLAGGYQETQYF
TGTGCCAGCAAAAGACTAGCGGGAGGGTACCAAGAGACCCAGTACTTC
>15|.|TRBJ1-4|TRBD1|TRBV5-4
CASSGRDRPNEKLFF
TGTGCCAGCAGCGGAAGGGACAGGCCGAATGAAAAACTGTTTTTT
>15|.|TRBJ1-1|.|TRBV4-1
CASSQPDRPGTEAFF
TGCGCCAGCAGCCAGCCAGACAGACCTGGGACTGAAGCTTTCTTT
>14|.|TRBJ2-1|TRBD1|TRBV30
CAWMMGQGLTEQFF
TGTGCCTGGATGATGGGACAGGGGTTAACGGAGCAGTTCTTC
>13|.|TRBJ2-7|TRBD2|TRBV29-1
CSVGTSGRYEQYF
TGCAGCGTAGGGACTAGCGGGAGATACGAGCAGTACTTC
>14|.|TRBJ1-1|.|TRBV27
CASSLNQGYTEAFF
TGTGCCAGCAGTTTAAACCAGGGGTACACTGAAGCTTTCTTT
>15|.|TRBJ2-7|.|TRBV7-3
CASSLAAGGTYEQYF
TGTGCCAGCAGCTTAGCGGCAGGGGGGACCTACGAGCAGTACTTC
>16|.|TRBJ1-1|TRBD1|TRBV15
CATSRDATGGETEAFF
TGTGCCACCAGCAGAGATGCGACAGGGGGTGAGACTGAAGCTTTCTTT
>16|.|TRBJ1-3|.|TRBV18
CASSLHRMDLENTIYF
TGTGCCAGCTCACTACACAGGATGGATTTAGAGAACACCATATATTTT
>14|.|TRBJ1-5|.|TRBV5-6
CASSFGQGSQPQHF
TGTGCCAGCAGCTTCGGTCAGGGGAGTCAGCCCCAGCATTTT
>18|.|TRBJ2-3|.|TRBV7-6
CASSLGAIGGAHTDTQYF
TGTGCCAGCAGCTTAGGGGCTATCGGGGGAGCACACACAGATACGCAGTATTTT
>14|.|TRBJ2-7|.|TRBV6-6
CATRSPGTQSEQYF
TGTGCCACCCGAAGCCCCGGGACACAGAGCGAGCAGTACTTC
>17|.|TRBJ1-2|TRBD1|TRBV27
CASSPSDRGLPAYGYTF
TGTGCCAGCAGTCCTTCGGACAGGGGACTCCCCGCCTATGGCTACACCTTC
>12|.|TRBJ2-7|.|TRBV29-1
CSVERAGSPPYF
TGCAGCGTTGAGCGGGCCGGGTCGCCGCCGTACTTC
>16|.|TRBJ2-4|.|TRBV5-1
CASSLGPTTAKNIQYF
TGCGCCAGCAGCTTGGGGCCAACTACCGCCAAAAACATTCAGTACTTC
>16|once|TRBJ1-2|.|TRBV4-1
CASSQDLWQGNYGYTF
TGCGCCAGCAGCCAAGATCTTTGGCAGGGAAACTATGGCTACACCTTC